These T cell receptor beta chains were read from a single sample in a study of vaccination and CD4 T cells after COVID-19. TCRdb recomputed calls from the PCR reads with MiXCR, one row per CDR3 protein. The profile shows 8,000 to 13,000 distinct CDR3 sequences, 50% to 80% of them singletons. No antigen has been assigned to these receptors. Sequencing was performed on CD4+ T cells from blood, cultured in vitro. Receptors were obtained from a human donor who had recovered from COVID-19. CDR3s include the opening cysteine and the closing phenylalanine or tryptophan. Each record gives: J gene, D gene, V gene, clone size, CDR3 protein, CDR3 DNA. A D gene is named only where the DNA matches it firmly. Rows may omit the clone size; those that give it use once, few, many or a size class.

J gene: TRBJ2-2; D gene: .; V gene: TRBV4-3; clone size: .; CDR3 protein: CASSQDRAGAANTGELFF; CDR3 DNA: TGCGCCAGCAGCCAAGATCGCGCGGGGGCCGCGAACACCGGGGAGCTGTTTTTT
J gene: TRBJ1-2; D gene: .; V gene: TRBV15; clone size: .; CDR3 protein: CATSRDRMGGYGYTF; CDR3 DNA: TGTGCCACCAGCAGAGACAGGATGGGGGGCTATGGCTACACCTTC
J gene: TRBJ2-2; D gene: TRBD1; V gene: TRBV11-3; clone size: .; CDR3 protein: CASSLQGAHTGELFF; CDR3 DNA: TGTGCCAGCAGCTTACAGGGGGCGCACACCGGGGAGCTGTTTTTT
J gene: TRBJ2-3; D gene: .; V gene: TRBV6-2/TRBV6-3; clone size: .; CDR3 protein: CASSYLGQRTDTQYF; CDR3 DNA: TGTGCCAGCAGTTACTTAGGACAGCGCACAGATACGCAGTATTTT
J gene: TRBJ2-3; D gene: .; V gene: TRBV7-2; clone size: .; CDR3 protein: CASSLDFSNTDTQYF; CDR3 DNA: TGTGCCAGCAGCTTAGATTTCTCTAACACAGATACGCAGTATTTT
J gene: TRBJ1-5; D gene: TRBD1; V gene: TRBV6-1; clone size: .; CDR3 protein: CASSGQGLSNQPQHF; CDR3 DNA: TGTGCCAGCAGTGGACAGGGACTCTCCAATCAGCCCCAGCATTTT
J gene: TRBJ1-2; D gene: TRBD1; V gene: TRBV19; clone size: .; CDR3 protein: CASSRGQGYTF; CDR3 DNA: TGTGCCAGTAGCAGGGGGCAAGGCTACACCTTC
J gene: TRBJ2-5; D gene: TRBD2; V gene: TRBV4-2; clone size: .; CDR3 protein: CASSHYTSGGSGETQYF; CDR3 DNA: TGTGCCAGCAGCCATTATACTAGCGGGGGGTCGGGAGAGACCCAGTACTTC
J gene: TRBJ1-6; D gene: .; V gene: TRBV12-3/TRBV12-4; clone size: few; CDR3 protein: CASSPSGDNSPLHF; CDR3 DNA: TGTGCCAGCAGTCCTTCGGGGGACAATTCACCCCTCCACTTT
J gene: TRBJ1-6; D gene: TRBD1; V gene: TRBV12-3/TRBV12-4; clone size: .; CDR3 protein: CASSPSTGTNSPLHF; CDR3 DNA: TGTGCCAGCAGTCCCTCGACAGGGACCAATTCACCCCTCCACTTT
J gene: TRBJ1-6; D gene: .; V gene: TRBV20-1; clone size: .; CDR3 protein: CSASPPAGRPPLHF; CDR3 DNA: TGCAGTGCTAGCCCCCCGGCAGGGAGGCCTCCCCTCCACTTT
J gene: TRBJ2-2; D gene: .; V gene: TRBV20-1; clone size: .; CDR3 protein: CSARDAGQRDTGELFF; CDR3 DNA: TGCAGTGCTAGAGATGCGGGTCAGCGGGACACCGGGGAGCTGTTTTTT
J gene: TRBJ2-2; D gene: TRBD2; V gene: TRBV7-2; clone size: .; CDR3 protein: CASSLASGISGELFF; CDR3 DNA: TGTGCCAGCAGCTTAGCGAGCGGGATCAGCGGGGAGCTGTTTTTT
J gene: TRBJ1-2; D gene: .; V gene: TRBV2; clone size: few; CDR3 protein: CASRPGTYGYTF; CDR3 DNA: TGTGCCAGCAGGCCGGGAACCTATGGCTACACCTTC
J gene: TRBJ1-6; D gene: .; V gene: TRBV20-1; clone size: .; CDR3 protein: CSARVEPFSPLHF; CDR3 DNA: TGCAGTGCTAGAGTCGAGCCCTTTTCACCCCTCCACTTT
J gene: TRBJ2-1; D gene: .; V gene: TRBV7-9; clone size: .; CDR3 protein: CASSLGGITRNNEQFF; CDR3 DNA: TGTGCCAGCAGCTTAGGCGGGATCACGCGAAACAATGAGCAGTTCTTC
J gene: TRBJ2-7; D gene: .; V gene: TRBV15; clone size: few; CDR3 protein: CATSRDPGYEQYF; CDR3 DNA: TGTGCCACCAGCAGAGATCCAGGGTACGAGCAGTACTTC
J gene: TRBJ2-1; D gene: TRBD2; V gene: TRBV5-1; clone size: .; CDR3 protein: CASTLAGGTGEQFF; CDR3 DNA: TGCGCCAGCACATTAGCGGGAGGGACGGGGGAGCAGTTCTTC
J gene: TRBJ1-2; D gene: .; V gene: TRBV2; clone size: few; CDR3 protein: CASNDPGGYGYTF; CDR3 DNA: TGTGCCAGCAATGATCCAGGAGGCTATGGCTACACCTTC
J gene: TRBJ2-4; D gene: .; V gene: TRBV11-2; clone size: .; CDR3 protein: CASRAPGLAKNIQYF; CDR3 DNA: TGTGCCAGCAGGGCTCCGGGCTTGGCCAAAAACATTCAGTACTTC
J gene: TRBJ1-2; D gene: TRBD1; V gene: TRBV19; clone size: .; CDR3 protein: CASSPPGQGGYGYTF; CDR3 DNA: TGTGCCAGTAGTCCACCGGGACAGGGAGGCTATGGCTACACCTTC
J gene: TRBJ2-5; D gene: .; V gene: TRBV7-9; clone size: .; CDR3 protein: CASSLNVREETQYF; CDR3 DNA: TGTGCCAGCAGCTTAAATGTCAGGGAGGAGACCCAGTACTTC
J gene: TRBJ1-1; D gene: .; V gene: TRBV28; clone size: .; CDR3 protein: CASKVQGTEAFF; CDR3 DNA: TGTGCCAGCAAAGTTCAGGGAACTGAAGCTTTCTTT
J gene: TRBJ1-5; D gene: TRBD1; V gene: TRBV6-2/TRBV6-3; clone size: .; CDR3 protein: CASSPRTGIPSQPQHF; CDR3 DNA: TGTGCCAGCAGTCCCCGGACAGGGATCCCTTCTCAGCCCCAGCATTTT
J gene: TRBJ1-5; D gene: .; V gene: TRBV27; clone size: few; CDR3 protein: CASSLVRDSNQPQHF; CDR3 DNA: TGTGCCAGCAGTTTGGTCAGGGATAGCAATCAGCCCCAGCATTTT
J gene: TRBJ1-1; D gene: .; V gene: TRBV5-1; clone size: .; CDR3 protein: CASSLLGNMNTEAFF; CDR3 DNA: TGCGCCAGCAGCTTGTTGGGGAATATGAACACTGAAGCTTTCTTT
J gene: TRBJ2-1; D gene: TRBD2; V gene: TRBV20-1; clone size: .; CDR3 protein: CSARGLAGGSSYNEQFF; CDR3 DNA: TGCAGTGCTAGAGGGCTAGCGGGGGGTAGCTCCTACAATGAGCAGTTCTTC
J gene: TRBJ1-2; D gene: .; V gene: TRBV12-3/TRBV12-4; clone size: few; CDR3 protein: CASSPANYGYTF; CDR3 DNA: TGTGCCAGCAGTCCAGCTAACTATGGCTACACCTTC
J gene: TRBJ2-7; D gene: .; V gene: TRBV4-1; clone size: .; CDR3 protein: CASSRNLRYEQYF; CDR3 DNA: TGCGCCAGCAGCCGAAACCTTAGGTACGAGCAGTACTTC
J gene: TRBJ1-6; D gene: .; V gene: TRBV7-2; clone size: .; CDR3 protein: CASSLAGGFHF; CDR3 DNA: TGTGCCAGCAGCTTAGCAGGCGGATTCCACTTT
J gene: TRBJ2-7; D gene: TRBD1; V gene: TRBV27; clone size: once; CDR3 protein: CASSLTGTGGYEQYF; CDR3 DNA: TGTGCCAGCAGTTTGACCGGGACAGGGGGTTACGAGCAGTACTTC
J gene: TRBJ1-1; D gene: .; V gene: TRBV11-3; clone size: .; CDR3 protein: CASSPPTGRGTEAFF; CDR3 DNA: TGTGCCAGCAGCCCCCCGACGGGTAGGGGCACTGAAGCTTTCTTT
J gene: TRBJ1-2; D gene: .; V gene: TRBV20-1; clone size: .; CDR3 protein: CSARPPHRPQDYTF; CDR3 DNA: TGCAGTGCTAGACCCCCACACCGTCCCCAGGACTACACCTTC
J gene: TRBJ2-3; D gene: TRBD2; V gene: TRBV24-1; clone size: few; CDR3 protein: CATSDFARAGLERDTQYF; CDR3 DNA: TGTGCCACCAGTGATTTTGCCCGGGCGGGACTAGAAAGGGATACGCAGTATTTT
J gene: TRBJ2-5; D gene: .; V gene: TRBV2; clone size: .; CDR3 protein: CASSDGGIGLGGQETQYF; CDR3 DNA: TGTGCCAGCAGTGATGGAGGGATTGGGTTGGGAGGCCAAGAGACCCAGTACTTC
J gene: TRBJ1-4; D gene: TRBD1; V gene: TRBV7-2; clone size: .; CDR3 protein: CASSTGAGGSEKLFF; CDR3 DNA: TGTGCCAGCAGCACAGGGGCAGGGGGCAGTGAAAAACTGTTTTTT
J gene: TRBJ1-3; D gene: .; V gene: TRBV7-3; clone size: .; CDR3 protein: CASSLTPGYSGNTIYF; CDR3 DNA: TGTGCCAGCAGCTTAACGCCAGGATACTCTGGAAACACCATATATTTT
J gene: TRBJ1-4; D gene: .; V gene: TRBV28; clone size: .; CDR3 protein: CASSLGNEKLFF; CDR3 DNA: TGTGCCAGCAGCCTAGGTAATGAAAAACTGTTTTTT
J gene: TRBJ1-5; D gene: TRBD1; V gene: TRBV18; clone size: .; CDR3 protein: CASSAQGTNQPQHF; CDR3 DNA: TGTGCCAGCTCAGCACAGGGGACTAATCAGCCCCAGCATTTT
J gene: TRBJ2-3; D gene: .; V gene: TRBV7-8; clone size: .; CDR3 protein: CASAFSSPDTQYF; CDR3 DNA: TGTGCCAGCGCTTTTTCTTCGCCAGATACGCAGTATTTT
J gene: TRBJ1-1; D gene: .; V gene: TRBV7-9; clone size: few; CDR3 protein: CASSLDWGSTEAFF; CDR3 DNA: TGTGCCAGCAGCTTAGACTGGGGCAGCACTGAAGCTTTCTTT
J gene: TRBJ2-3; D gene: .; V gene: TRBV7-8; clone size: .; CDR3 protein: CASSLGGVARGDTQYF; CDR3 DNA: TGTGCCAGCAGCTTAGGAGGGGTAGCGCGGGGCGATACGCAGTATTTT
J gene: TRBJ2-5; D gene: TRBD1; V gene: TRBV7-6; clone size: .; CDR3 protein: CASSPRQGGFYGETQYF; CDR3 DNA: TGTGCCAGCAGCCCACGACAGGGGGGCTTTTATGGAGAGACCCAGTACTTC
J gene: TRBJ1-5; D gene: .; V gene: TRBV28; clone size: .; CDR3 protein: CASSRTGLGNQPQHF; CDR3 DNA: TGTGCCAGCAGCCGAACAGGGCTTGGCAATCAGCCCCAGCATTTT
J gene: TRBJ1-4; D gene: .; V gene: TRBV7-9; clone size: .; CDR3 protein: CASRSYRDEKLFF; CDR3 DNA: TGTGCCAGCAGAAGTTATCGGGATGAAAAACTGTTTTTT
J gene: TRBJ1-2; D gene: TRBD1; V gene: TRBV7-2; clone size: .; CDR3 protein: CASSPQTGDFYGYTF; CDR3 DNA: TGTGCCAGCAGCCCCCAGACAGGGGATTTCTATGGCTACACCTTC
J gene: TRBJ2-5; D gene: TRBD2; V gene: TRBV20-1; clone size: .; CDR3 protein: CSATSGSSISETQYF; CDR3 DNA: TGCAGTGCAACCAGCGGGAGTTCGATCTCAGAGACCCAGTACTTC
J gene: TRBJ1-2; D gene: .; V gene: TRBV6-1; clone size: .; CDR3 protein: CASSIDEGYGYTF; CDR3 DNA: TGTGCCAGCAGTATCGACGAGGGCTATGGCTACACCTTC
J gene: TRBJ2-5; D gene: .; V gene: TRBV7-6; clone size: .; CDR3 protein: CASSLGYQETQYF; CDR3 DNA: TGTGCCAGCAGCTTAGGTTACCAAGAGACCCAGTACTTC
J gene: TRBJ2-1; D gene: .; V gene: TRBV19; clone size: .; CDR3 protein: CASSMRQTHNEQFF; CDR3 DNA: TGTGCCAGTAGTATGAGACAGACCCACAATGAGCAGTTCTTC
J gene: TRBJ2-5; D gene: .; V gene: TRBV20-1; clone size: .; CDR3 protein: CSTSATNQETQYF; CDR3 DNA: TGCAGTACCAGTGCAACGAATCAAGAGACCCAGTACTTC
J gene: TRBJ2-3; D gene: TRBD1; V gene: TRBV7-6; clone size: .; CDR3 protein: CASSRSTGGRSTDTQYF; CDR3 DNA: TGTGCCAGCAGCAGATCTACAGGGGGTCGAAGCACAGATACGCAGTATTTT
J gene: TRBJ1-5; D gene: .; V gene: TRBV10-3; clone size: .; CDR3 protein: CAISERGDQPQHF; CDR3 DNA: TGTGCCATCAGTGAGAGGGGGGATCAGCCCCAGCATTTT
J gene: TRBJ1-2; D gene: .; V gene: TRBV12-3/TRBV12-4; clone size: once; CDR3 protein: CASSPWGGAGYTF; CDR3 DNA: TGTGCCAGCAGTCCCTGGGGGGGGGCTGGCTACACCTTC